This T cell receptor beta chain appears in the sequencing data of a study of T-cell memory formation after mild COVID-19. Turning to the study itself: In these data, TCR clusters were largely donor specific. Broader study findings: Mainly CM and EM harbored the contracting CD4+ clones; mainly EMRA harbored the CD8+ ones. The study detected some responding clones in pre-infection memory, suggesting cross-reactive memory joined.

Regarding this clonotype: Its antigen is currently unknown.

The CDR3 runs 12 residues. CDR1 is SEHNR, CDR2 FQNEAQ, per germline (reference sequence). The V end lost 4 bases, the J end lost 6 bases, and 7 bases lay between the germline ends. It was 5'RACE with constant-segment primers that produced the TCR alpha and TCR beta cDNA libraries, which carried sample barcodes and UMIs. TCRdb re-derived calls from the 5' RACE reads in MiXCR, one entry per CDR3 protein. Here the sample spans approximately 300,000 distinct CDR3 sequences, roughly 8% being singletons. Sequenced input: PBMCs or a T cell subset sorted from them (not recorded which). The V and J genes are TRBV7-9 and TRBJ2-1; D is undetermined. The sequence was collected from a man aged 18 to 29 who had mild COVID-19 (a few samples of this study predate the infection). Cell type and time point are not known. The CDR3, as DNA: TGTGCCAGCAGCTGGGCAGTCAATGAGCAGTTCTTC. This translates into CASSWAVNEQFF.